Presented here are 30 T cell receptor beta chains from one specimen sequenced in a study of T cell repertoires in cytomegalovirus infection (dated by TCRdb to between 2019 and 2020). The sample was run on an Illumina HiSeq 1500. TCRdb passed the public sequencing reads through fastp at Q25 and MiXCR, retaining productive beta sequences. Each CDR3 protein gets just one entry, which takes the most common genes and DNA from the rows behind it. The sample table records about 140,000 distinct CDR3 sequences; approximately 5.9% of these occur just once. Around 17% of the sample goes to the ten largest clones. Sequences were obtained from PBMCs. Receptors originate from a human donor in good health (CMV status not recorded). Some clones in this sample may be carry-over from other donors' samples.

This clonotype was picked up one time. This rearrangement joins TRBV10-2 to TRBJ1-2; D not resolved. CDR1 and CDR2 (germline): WSHSY, SAAADI. This CDR3 has 13 residues. Deletions cut 0 bases from V and 7 bases from J, with 9 bases between. CDR3 sequence reads: CASSESIVAGYTF. The CDR3 DNA is TGCGCCAGCAGTGAGTCGATTGTAGCTGGCTACACCTTC.

V gene TRBV28 combines with J gene TRBJ1-2; D not resolved. The V end lost 7 bases, the J end lost 3 bases, and 12 bases lay between the germline ends. The germline V gene encodes CDR1 MDHEN and CDR2 SYDVKM. This CDR3 has 13 amino acids. The CDR3 here is CASILSGDYGYTF. The CDR3 nucleotides are TGTGCCAGCATCCTATCTGGGGACTATGGCTACACCTTC.

In its sample, this clonotype was seen many times. The gene calls are TRBV7-8 and TRBJ2-3; weak D call: TRBD1 (5 bases). This CDR3 is built from 15 residues. Between the trimmed V and J ends, which lost 1 base and 0 bases, there was a span of 8 bases. CDR1 and CDR2 (germline): SGHVS, FQNEAQ. Here the CDR3 DNA reads TGTGCCAGCAGCTTAGGGTGGGGCAGCACAGATACGCAGTATTTT. Its translation: CASSLGWGSTDTQYF.

There are a few counts of this clonotype. The V gene is TRBV20-1, the J gene TRBJ2-1, with D perhaps being TRBD1 or TRBD2 (5 bases each). Deletions cut 4 bases from V and 1 base from J, with 14 bases between. Germline-derived CDR1 and CDR2 are DFQATT and SNEGSKA (reference sequence). CDR3 length equals 15 residues. CDR3 sequence: CSANRGVRSYNEQFF. The CDR3 DNA is TGCAGTGCTAACCGAGGGGTTCGGTCCTACAATGAGCAGTTCTTC.

This clonotype showed up many times. J is TRBJ1-1 and V is TRBV27, with 7 bases identical to TRBD1. The CDR3 has 13 amino acids. V dropped 7 bases and J dropped 10; count of bases not matched to a gene: 12. CDR1 and CDR2 from the germline V gene are MNHEY and SMNVEV (reference sequence). As DNA, the CDR3 is TGTGCCAGCAACACGCGACAGGGCCTGGGAGCTTTCTTT. Protein sequence: CASNTRQGLGAFF.

This clonotype was recorded at least ten times. The gene calls are TRBV12-3 or TRBV12-4 and TRBJ1-3; 10 positions match TRBD1. Losses at the gene ends were 5 bases for V and 1 base for J; bases not matched to a gene: 5. The CDR3 has 16 residues. The chain's CDR3 is CASSGWDRGSGNTIYF. The CDR3 bases are TGTGCCAGCAGTGGTTGGGACAGGGGATCTGGAAACACCATATATTTT.

This clonotype has a handful of counts. This chain uses TRBV5-1 with TRBJ2-5; possible D gene TRBD1, 6 bases. CDR3 length: 14 residues. Trimming left V 4 bases short and J 5 bases short, with 15 bases between. Germline CDR1 is SGHRS and CDR2 is YFSETQ. The CDR3 DNA sequence: TGCGCCAGCAGCCTACAGGGTAATCGGGAGACCCAGTACTTC. Translating it yields CASSLQGNRETQYF. Full variable domain (outside the CDR3, taken from reference TRBV5-1 and TRBJ2-5): KAGVTQTPRYLIKTRGQQVTLSCSPISGHRSVSWYQQTPGQGLQFLFEYFSETQRNKGNFPGRFSGRQFSNSRSEMNVSTLELGDSALYLCASSLQGNRETQYFGPGTRLLVL.

There are many counts of this clonotype. This chain links TRBV7-2 with TRBJ2-5; 7 nucleotides line up with TRBD2. The CDR3 runs to 15 residues. V trimming: 4 bases; J trimming: 2 bases; junction bases outside the gene matches: 7. Per the germline V gene, CDR1 is SGHTA and CDR2 is FQGNSA. The CDR3 DNA reads TGTGCCAGCAGCTCTCAGGCGGGGGTACAAGAGACCCAGTACTTC. It codes for CASSSQAGVQETQYF.

In its sample, this clonotype was seen many times. The CDR3 region has the DNA TGTGCCAGCAGCTTAACGTGGAGGGAACGTGCCACCTTC. Encoded protein: CASSLTWRERATF. V and J are TRBV7-3 and TRBJ1-2; no firm D call. Trimming pared 0 bases from V and 13 bases from J, leaving 15 bases between. The CDR3 spans 13 residues. Germline V gene lookup returns CDR1 SGHTA and CDR2 FQGTGA.

In DNA form, the CDR3 reads TGTGCCAGCAGTGAATCCGTGTGGGGGGGTGAGCAGTTCTTC. It yields the protein CASSESVWGGEQFF. This sequence joins TRBV2 and TRBJ2-1, with TRBD2 identical over 7 bases. With V trimmed by 2 bases and J by 9 bases, 7 bases remained unmatched. Looked up from germline, CDR1 is SNHLY and CDR2 is FYNNEI. CDR3 size: 14 residues.

Many counts were recorded for this clonotype. The genes are TRBV29-1 and TRBJ2-2; tentatively, D is TRBD1 (5 bases). V was shortened by 3 bases and J by 5 bases, with 16 bases between the two germline ends. This CDR3 is 15 amino acids long. Germline-derived CDR1 and CDR2 are SQVTM and ANQGSEA. Here the CDR3 reads CSVEHGQGKTGELFF. The CDR3 DNA reads TGCAGCGTTGAGCATGGTCAGGGAAAGACCGGGGAGCTGTTTTTT.

Many counts were recorded for this clonotype. The V gene is TRBV5-4, the J gene TRBJ2-5; D is undetermined. CDR1 and CDR2 from the germline V gene are SGHNT and YYREEE (reference sequence). The CDR3 has 15 residues. The V end was cut by 0 bases, the J end by 5 bases, with 14 bases between. Here the CDR3 reads CASSLEATPRETQYF. CDR3 nucleotides: TGTGCCAGCAGCTTGGAGGCAACCCCGCGGGAGACCCAGTACTTC.

This clonotype was found many times. The gene calls are TRBV7-8 and TRBJ1-6; D may be TRBD1 (5 bases). V lost 6 bases to trimming and J lost 8 bases, with 17 bases between them. Germline V CDR1 and CDR2: SGHVS, FQNEAQ. The CDR3 length is 15 residues. The CDR3 nucleotides are TGTGCCAGCAGAAAAGCGGGGTCGGGGGATTCACCCCTCCACTTT. Translation: CASRKAGSGDSPLHF.

Many counts were recorded for this clonotype. This chain joins TRBV4-3 and TRBJ2-7; 9 positions agree with TRBD1. This CDR3 has 13 amino acids. V shed 4 bases, J shed 4 bases, and the junction held 2 bases outside the gene matches. Germline V gene lookup returns CDR1 LGHNA and CDR2 YSLEER. CDR3 nucleotides: TGCGCCAGCAGCCGCGGACAGGGGTACGAGCAGTACTTC. Protein product: CASSRGQGYEQYF.

This clonotype was counted at least ten times. This rearrangement joins TRBV7-2 to TRBJ2-3, with TRBD2 identical over 12 bases. The CDR3 is made up of 17 amino acids. Trimming removed 0 bases from V and 4 bases from J; junction bases left unmatched: 5. The germline CDR1 and CDR2 sequences are SGHTA and FQGNSA. The CDR3 sequence: CASSLAPSGGVADTQYF. In DNA, the CDR3 is TGTGCCAGCAGCTTAGCTCCTAGCGGGGGGGTCGCAGATACGCAGTATTTT.

This clonotype has at least ten counts. This rearrangement joins TRBV7-3 to TRBJ1-2; D call uncertain. The CDR3 consists of 11 residues. With 8 bases removed from V and 4 bases from J, the gap between germline ends came to 8 bases. Germline assignment: CDR1 SGHTA and CDR2 FQGTGA. The CDR3 coding sequence is TGTGCCAGCGGAGAAGTCTATGGCTACACCTTC. Protein sequence: CASGEVYGYTF.

This clonotype was recorded many times. V and J are TRBV2 and TRBJ1-6; 7 bases are a match to TRBD1. The CDR3 is made up of 16 amino acids. V lost 6 bases and J lost 10; bases outside the gene matches: 15. The germline gives CDR1 SNHLY, CDR2 FYNNEI. CDR3 sequence: CASRARDRRIGSPLHF. The CDR3 DNA reads TGTGCCAGCAGGGCAAGGGACAGAAGGATCGGATCACCCCTCCACTTT.

This clonotype was seen only a few times. This sequence joins TRBV20-1 and TRBJ1-2; D gene unclear. CDR1 is DFQATT and CDR2 is SNEGSKA in the germline V gene (reference sequence). This CDR3 has 15 amino acids. Trimming removed 2 bases from V and 1 base from J, with 14 bases in between. DNA of the CDR3: TGCAGTGCTAGAAGTCGGTCCGGGGATAACTATGGCTACACCTTC. Translated, it gives CSARSRSGDNYGYTF.

There are many counts of this clonotype. The J gene is TRBJ1-2, the V gene TRBV7-2, with TRBD1 matching over 8 bases. The germline CDR1 and CDR2 sequences are SGHTA and FQGNSA. The CDR3 extends over 17 amino acids. V was pared by 1 base and J by 2 bases, with 9 bases of the junction left unmatched. CDR3 coding DNA: TGTGCCAGCAGCTTAGAAGCTGGGACAGGACGCAACTATGGCTACACCTTC. Its protein is CASSLEAGTGRNYGYTF.

The chain uses TRBV15 and TRBJ1-5; weak D call: TRBD1 (5 bases). This CDR3 region has 14 residues. V was shortened by 0 bases and J by 6 bases, with 9 bases between the two germline ends. The germline V gene encodes CDR1 LNHNV and CDR2 YYDKDF (reference sequence). CDR3: CATSREAGVQPQHF. The CDR3 DNA reads TGTGCCACCAGCAGAGAGGCGGGGGTTCAGCCCCAGCATTTT.

This clonotype was seen at least ten times. V and J are TRBV7-9 and TRBJ2-1; 11 nucleotides match TRBD2. J lost 3 bases, V lost 5 bases, and 9 bases had no gene match. Germline V gives CDR1 SEHNR, CDR2 FQNEAQ (reference sequence). The CDR3 covers 17 residues. The CDR3 is CASSASVLAGVYNEQFF. DNA for the CDR3: TGTGCCAGCAGCGCATCAGTACTAGCGGGGGTCTACAATGAGCAGTTCTTC.

There are many counts of this clonotype. The chain has TRBV7-2 and TRBJ2-5; D perhaps matches TRBD1 (5 bases). The CDR3 extends over 15 amino acids. CDR1 and CDR2 (germline): SGHTA, FQGNSA. The V end was cut by 1 base, the J end by 2 bases, with 11 bases between. The CDR3 coding sequence is TGTGCCAGCAGCTTAGAAGGGAAGGGGCAAGAGACCCAGTACTTC. It specifies CASSLEGKGQETQYF.

This clonotype was seen repeatedly, ten times or more. The chain is built from TRBV7-2 and TRBJ1-2; D uncertain. CDR1 and CDR2 (germline): SGHTA, FQGNSA. CDR3 length equals 13 residues. Trimming cost V 3 bases and J 8 bases, with 13 bases left between them. CDR3 DNA: TGTGCCAGCAGCTTCGACTTGCCACGGGGCTACACCTTC. Protein: CASSFDLPRGYTF. Together with reference TRBV7-2 and TRBJ1-2, the CDR3 gives the full variable domain: GAGVSQSPSNKVTEKGKDVELRCDPISGHTALYWYRQSLGQGLEFLIYFQGNSAPDKSGLPSDRFSAERTGGSVSTLTIQRTQQEDSAVYLCASSFDLPRGYTFGSGTRLTVV.

The V gene is TRBV11-2, the J gene TRBJ2-2; D might be TRBD2 (6 bases). CDR1 is SGHAT and CDR2 is FQNNGV in the germline V gene. The ends were cut back, 0 bases at V and 7 bases at J, with 12 bases in the middle. The CDR3 sequence is 15 residues long. The CDR3 region has the DNA TGTGCCAGCAGCTTAGATGCGGGATTTGACGGGGAGCTGTTTTTT. It encodes CASSLDAGFDGELFF.

This clonotype came up many times. The chain is built from TRBV4-2 and TRBJ1-3; tentatively, D is TRBD1 (5 bases). The length of the CDR3 is 15 residues. V lost 0 bases to trimming and J lost 9 bases, with 15 bases between them. The germline gives CDR1 LGHNA, CDR2 YNFKEQ. The CDR3 region has the DNA TGTGCCAGCAGCCAAGATCGTTCAGGGAAAGGCACCATATATTTT. Amino acid sequence: CASSQDRSGKGTIYF.

This clonotype was seen repeatedly, ten times or more. The J gene is TRBJ1-6, the V gene TRBV4-1; 7 bases align to TRBD1. V was clipped by 4 bases and J by 6 bases; unmatched bases: 0. The V gene's germline CDR1 is MGHRA and CDR2 YSYEKL. The CDR3 spans 13 residues. The CDR3 region is CASSRDSNSPLHF. The CDR3 bases are TGCGCCAGCAGCCGGGACAGTAATTCACCCCTCCACTTT.

Ten or more counts support this clonotype. The chain joins TRBV20-1 to TRBJ2-5; the D gene is possibly TRBD1 (6 bases). The CDR3 length is 16 residues. From germline, CDR1 is DFQATT and CDR2 SNEGSKA (reference sequence). Trimming stripped 8 bases from V and 1 base from J, with 23 bases between. CDR3 nucleotides: TGCAGTTCGACCAGGGGTCGGAACACCTTCCAAGAGACCCAGTACTTC. Amino acids: CSSTRGRNTFQETQYF.

This clonotype showed up many times. The rearrangement uses TRBV28 and TRBJ2-7, with TRBD1 as a possible D gene (5 bases). V lost 6 bases and J 6 bases, leaving 12 bases between the germline ends. The CDR3 runs to 12 residues. CDR1 MDHEN and CDR2 SYDVKM come from the germline V gene. In DNA, the CDR3 is TGTGCCAGCAGAGTGGGGCAGGGCGAGCAGTACTTC. Its protein is CASRVGQGEQYF.

This clonotype was observed many times. The J gene is TRBJ2-3, the V gene TRBV20-1, with 14 bases matching TRBD2. The CDR3 contains 18 residues. CDR1 is DFQATT, CDR2 SNEGSKA, per germline (reference sequence). J lost 1 base, V lost 1 base, and 7 bases had no gene match. The CDR3 is CSARAGLAGVPRTDTQYF. Here the CDR3 DNA reads TGCAGTGCTAGAGCGGGACTAGCGGGGGTTCCCCGCACAGATACGCAGTATTTT.

This clonotype has a count of ten or more. The chain employs TRBV20-1 and TRBJ1-1; a weak D match, TRBD1 (5 bases). Trimming cost V 6 bases and J 7 bases, with 15 bases left between them. Germline CDR1 and CDR2: DFQATT and SNEGSKA (reference sequence). This CDR3 is 12 amino acids long. CDR3 sequence: CSAKSPTVEAFF. The CDR3 bases are TGCAGTGCAAAGTCGCCGACAGTTGAAGCTTTCTTT.